This T cell receptor beta chain was recorded in a study of human CD8 memory T cell subsets. The CDR3 extends over 15 amino acids. CDR1 and CDR2 from the germline V gene are KGHDR and SFDVKD. TCR beta libraries were made by UMI-labeled 5' RACE. After re-calling the 5' RACE reads, TCRdb lists one entry per CDR3 protein, DNA absent. Its clone listing holds 5,600 or so distinct CDR3 sequences. Sequenced: CD8+ effector memory T cells (TEM) sorted from PBMCs. Subset given: effector memory CD8 T cells, CCR7- CD45RO+ CD95+. The gene calls are TRBV24-1 and TRBJ2-1; without DNA, the TCRdb call of TRBD2 cannot be checked. The sequence derives from a human donor in good health. The CDR3 here is CATSDSSGRLDEQFF.